Listed below are T cell receptor beta chains from one sample, sequenced in a study of regulatory T cells in long-lasting Graves disease. TCRdb reprocessed the multiplex PCR reads via MiXCR and lists one record per CDR3 protein. Of about 400,000 distinct CDR3 sequences in the sample, less than 25% were seen once. The input for sequencing was peripheral blood mononuclear cells (PBMCs), taken when the disease was refractory, from a patient treated with antithyroid drugs. These receptor sequences come from a female donor with Graves disease. CDR3s include the opening cysteine and the closing phenylalanine or tryptophan. The order of the fields is D gene, J gene, clone size, V gene, CDR3 protein, CDR3 DNA. D genes are given only for firm matches. Rows may omit the clone size; those that give it use once, few, many or a size class.

TRBD1	TRBJ1-1	many	TRBV20-1	CSARGQGAAEAFF	TGCAGTGCTAGAGGACAGGGGGCGGCTGAAGCTTTCTTT
-	TRBJ1-1	many	TRBV30	CAWTPGPNRPAFF	TGTGCCTGGACTCCGGGACCTAACCGCCCCGCTTTCTTT
-	TRBJ2-6	many	TRBV27	CASRPVAYGANVLTF	TGTGCCAGCAGGCCAGTTGCTTATGGGGCCAACGTCCTGACTTTC
TRBD2	TRBJ2-4	-	TRBV19	CASSRLAGAKNIQYF	TGTGCCAGTAGTAGACTAGCGGGAGCCAAAAACATTCAGTACTTC
-	TRBJ2-7	-	TRBV6-1	CASSEAFNYEQYF	TGTGCCAGCAGTGAAGCGTTCAATTACGAGCAGTACTTC
TRBD1	TRBJ1-1	many	TRBV2	CASSEAEDRGSNTEAFF	TGTGCCAGCAGTGAAGCGGAGGACAGGGGGTCGAACACTGAAGCTTTCTTT
-	TRBJ1-1	-	TRBV6-1	CASSERGPRTEAFF	TGTGCCAGCAGTGAGAGAGGGCCCCGTACTGAAGCTTTCTTT
-	TRBJ1-1	many	TRBV11-1	CASSYRTANTEAFF	TGTGCCAGCAGCTACAGGACAGCGAACACTGAAGCTTTCTTT
TRBD1	TRBJ2-7	many	TRBV7-3	CASSRGQPYEQYF	TGTGCCAGCAGCAGGGGACAGCCCTACGAGCAGTACTTC
-	TRBJ1-2	-	TRBV6-2/TRBV6-3	CASSYLGAGGYTF	TGTGCCAGCAGTTACCTGGGGGCAGGAGGCTACACCTTC
-	TRBJ2-4	-	TRBV20-1	CSATAGQGKNIQYF	TGCAGTGCCACGGCGGGACAAGGCAAAAACATTCAGTACTTC
-	TRBJ2-5	many	TRBV11-2	CASSLHSVRETQYF	TGTGCCAGCAGCTTACACTCCGTGAGGGAGACCCAGTACTTC
-	TRBJ1-2	many	TRBV7-9	CASSLGQTTHFGYTF	TGTGCCAGCAGCTTAGGACAGACTACTCACTTTGGCTACACCTTC
-	TRBJ1-2	many	TRBV27	CASRKLGGGDGYTF	TGTGCCAGCAGAAAACTAGGGGGTGGGGATGGCTACACCTTC
TRBD2	TRBJ2-3	-	TRBV7-9	CASSIGLGTDTQYF	TGTGCCAGCAGCATCGGACTAGGAACAGATACGCAGTATTTT
TRBD2	TRBJ2-2	many	TRBV6-2/TRBV6-3	CASSYRVSGRGTGELFF	TGTGCCAGCAGTTACAGGGTTAGCGGGAGAGGCACCGGGGAGCTGTTTTTT
-	TRBJ2-5	-	TRBV5-1	CASKGGQETQYF	TGCGCCAGCAAGGGGGGCCAAGAGACCCAGTACTTC
-	TRBJ2-7	-	TRBV7-9	CASSLGPRTYEQYF	TGTGCCAGCAGCTTAGGCCCCCGGACCTACGAGCAGTACTTC
TRBD2	TRBJ2-7	many	TRBV15	CATSRDRLAGGEQYF	TGTGCCACCAGCAGAGATCGGCTAGCGGGAGGCGAGCAGTACTTC